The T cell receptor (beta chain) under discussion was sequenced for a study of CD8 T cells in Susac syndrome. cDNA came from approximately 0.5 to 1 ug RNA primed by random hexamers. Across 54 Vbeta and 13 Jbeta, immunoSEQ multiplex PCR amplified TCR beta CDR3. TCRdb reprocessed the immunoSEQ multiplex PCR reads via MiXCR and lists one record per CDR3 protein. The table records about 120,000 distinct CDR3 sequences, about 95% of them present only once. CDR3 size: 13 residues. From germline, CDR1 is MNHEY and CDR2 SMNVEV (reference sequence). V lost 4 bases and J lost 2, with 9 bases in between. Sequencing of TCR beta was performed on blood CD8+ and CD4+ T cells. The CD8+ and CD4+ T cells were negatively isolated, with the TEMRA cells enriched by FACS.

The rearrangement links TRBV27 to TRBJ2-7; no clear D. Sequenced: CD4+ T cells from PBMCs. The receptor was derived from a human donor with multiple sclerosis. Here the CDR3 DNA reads TGTGCCAGCAGTTCACAGAGGACCTACGAGCAGTACTTC. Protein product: CASSSQRTYEQYF.